The 20 T cell receptor beta chains listed next were all sequenced from one sample in a study of T-cell reconstitution after alpha-beta-depleted transplantation in children (dated by TCRdb to 2016 to 2018). Libraries were constructed by PCR. For sequencing, an Illumina HiSeq 2500 was employed. TCR library preparation used molecular barcoding, with unique molecular identifiers applied to normalize quantification of the TCRbeta repertoire. Using fastp at Q25 and MiXCR, TCRdb reprocessed the public reads and kept productive beta chains. One record per CDR3 amino acid sequence lists the most common genes and DNA. The sample table holds 260,000 or so distinct CDR3 sequences, of which 12% were seen once. Roughly 2.6% of the sample belongs to the ten largest clones. The specimen comprised PBMCs from the stem cell graft donor, sampled from the stem cell graft. Receptors were obtained from a human donor who donated a stem cell graft to a child with acute lymphoblastic leukemia.

There are many counts of this clonotype. V usage is TRBV10-3 and J usage is TRBJ1-1, with D tentatively TRBD1 (6 bases). In germline, CDR1 is ENHRY, CDR2 SYGVKD. V was shortened by 4 bases and J by 0 bases, with 15 bases between the two germline ends. CDR3 length equals 16 residues. In DNA form, the CDR3 reads TGTGCCATCAGTGTAGGCCAGGGGTCCATGAACACTGAAGCTTTCTTT. As protein: CAISVGQGSMNTEAFF.

About this clonotype itself: One base away lies a much larger clone, so this may be a sequencing read error. The V gene is TRBV7-8, the J gene TRBJ2-7, with TRBD2 matching over 7 bases. CDR3 length: 14 amino acids. V lost 5 bases, J lost 4 bases, and 8 bases stayed unmatched. Germline V CDR1 and CDR2: SGHVS, FQNEAQ. The CDR3 spells CASSLTGGNYEQYF. CDR3 DNA sequence: TGTGCCAGCAGCCTAACGGGGGGAAATTACGAGCAGTACTTC.

The table lists this clonotype with many counts. The gene calls are TRBV29-1 and TRBJ2-7, with D hard to call. The V and J ends lost 2 bases and 2 bases respectively, with 10 bases between them. This CDR3 contains 13 residues. Germline V gives CDR1 SQVTM, CDR2 ANQGSEA. The CDR3 sequence is CSVETDNPYEQYF. For the CDR3, the DNA is TGCAGCGTTGAAACAGACAATCCCTACGAGCAGTACTTC.

This clonotype was seen ten or more times. The chain joins TRBV28 to TRBJ2-5, with a possible D match to TRBD2 (5 bases). The CDR3 is made up of 13 amino acids. Per the germline V gene, CDR1 is MDHEN and CDR2 is SYDVKM. Trimming took off 8 bases at V and 1 base at J, with 11 bases between the two ends. The CDR3 DNA sequence: TGTGCCAGCGGTCGGGCGGGCCAAGAGACCCAGTACTTC. Amino acids: CASGRAGQETQYF.

This clonotype was seen ten or more times. The J gene is TRBJ2-5, the V gene TRBV7-2; TRBD1 agrees at 8 bases. This CDR3 comprises 15 residues. CDR1 and CDR2 from the germline V gene are SGHTA and FQGNSA. V lost 0 bases and J lost 4; bases outside the gene matches: 4. The CDR3, as DNA: TGTGCCAGCAGCTTAGCGGCAGGGGGCGCAGAGACCCAGTACTTC. It encodes CASSLAAGGAETQYF.

This clonotype was seen only a few times. The chain couples TRBV11-2 to TRBJ2-5, with a tentative D call TRBD2 (6 bases). This CDR3 spans 15 amino acids. CDR1 and CDR2 (germline): SGHAT, FQNNGV. V lost 4 bases to trimming and J lost 7 bases, with 19 bases between them. The CDR3: CASSWQGGRRGTQYF. The CDR3 DNA follows: TGTGCCAGCAGCTGGCAGGGAGGTCGGCGGGGGACCCAGTACTTC.

This clonotype was recorded many times. CDR3 loop: CASSEWTGTYGYTF. CDR3 nucleotides: TGTGCCAGCAGTGAGTGGACAGGCACCTATGGCTACACCTTC. V gene TRBV2 combines with J gene TRBJ1-2; 7 nucleotides align to TRBD1. The CDR3 is 14 amino acids. CDR1 and CDR2 from the germline V gene are SNHLY and FYNNEI. The V segment lost 3 bases and the J segment 4 bases; nucleotides outside the gene matches: 5.

J is TRBJ1-5 and V is TRBV20-1, with D possibly being TRBD1 (6 bases). Trimming stripped 3 bases from V and 5 bases from J, with 11 bases between. Looked up from germline, CDR1 is DFQATT and CDR2 is SNEGSKA (reference sequence). The length of the CDR3 is 13 residues. Written as DNA, the CDR3 is TGCAGTGCTAGGGGAGCAGGGGATCAGCCCCAGCATTTT. This sequence encodes CSARGAGDQPQHF.

This clonotype was counted at least ten times. The chain carries TRBV5-8 and TRBJ1-1; D gene uncertain. The CDR3 extends over 12 amino acids. Trimming removed 1 base at V and 5 bases at J, with 6 bases between. Germline lookup yields CDR1 SGHTS and CDR2 YDEGEE. The CDR3 region is CASSLQVTEAFF. In nucleotides, the CDR3 is TGTGCCAGCAGCTTGCAGGTGACTGAAGCTTTCTTT.

The V call is TRBV4-3, the J call TRBJ2-2; the D is unclear. CDR3 length: 14 residues. The germline CDR1 and CDR2 sequences are LGHNA and YSLEER. V was shortened by 1 base and J by 7 bases, with 10 bases between the two germline ends. Here the CDR3 reads CASSQGALVGELFF. In nucleotides, the CDR3 is TGCGCCAGCAGCCAAGGAGCTCTGGTCGGGGAGCTGTTTTTT.

This clonotype was detected many times. The V and J genes are TRBV6-2 or TRBV6-3 and TRBJ2-7; no reliable D call. Trimming took 5 bases from V and 3 from J, leaving 5 bases between them. Per germline, CDR1 MNHEY and CDR2 SVGEGT. This CDR3 comprises 11 residues. In nucleotides, the CDR3 is TGTGCCAGCAGTCACATCTACGAGCAGTACTTC. Translation: CASSHIYEQYF.

This sequence joins TRBV30 and TRBJ2-1, with D unclear. The germline V and J ends were trimmed by 0 bases and 7 bases, with 7 bases remaining between them. Germline-derived CDR1 and CDR2 are GTSNPN and SVGIG (reference sequence). This CDR3 spans 12 amino acids. The CDR3, as DNA: TGTGCCTGGAGTGTAAGTGCAAATGAGCAGTTCTTC. It encodes CAWSVSANEQFF.

There are many counts of this clonotype. The chain recombines TRBV5-1 with TRBJ1-1; no firm D call. Germline CDR1 and CDR2: SGHRS and YFSETQ. The germline V and J ends were trimmed by 5 bases and 3 bases, with 11 bases remaining between them. This CDR3 has 13 residues. The CDR3: CASRSGSYTEAFF. CDR3 nucleotide sequence: TGCGCCAGCAGATCGGGCTCTTACACTGAAGCTTTCTTT.

This clonotype was seen repeatedly, ten times or more. The V call is TRBV10-3, the J call TRBJ2-2; TRBD1 aligns across 7 bases. The V gene's germline CDR1 is ENHRY and CDR2 SYGVKD. After removal of 6 bases from V and 5 bases from J, the junction contained 6 bases not matched to a gene. This CDR3 is 14 amino acids long. CDR3 sequence reads: CAISRQGDTGELFF. CDR3 nucleotide sequence: TGTGCCATCAGCAGACAGGGAGATACCGGGGAGCTGTTTTTT.

This clonotype was counted at least ten times. The genes are TRBV4-2 and TRBJ2-1; 10 nucleotides agree with TRBD2. Unmatched junction bases numbered 2, after V lost 2 bases and J lost 4 bases. The germline gives CDR1 LGHNA, CDR2 YNFKEQ. This CDR3 has 15 amino acids. The CDR3 bases are TGTGCCAGCAGCCAAATAGCGGGAGGTTACAATGAGCAGTTCTTC. This gives the protein CASSQIAGGYNEQFF.

This clonotype has at least ten counts. V gene TRBV28 combines with J gene TRBJ1-1; D remains unclear. This CDR3 has 11 amino acids. CDR1 and CDR2 (germline): MDHEN, SYDVKM. With 2 bases removed from V and 4 bases from J, the gap between germline ends came to 2 bases. DNA for the CDR3: TGTGCCAGCAGTTTAAGCACTGAAGCTTTCTTT. It codes for CASSLSTEAFF. Full variable domain (remainder filled in from reference TRBV28 and TRBJ1-1): DVKVTQSSRYLVKRTGEKVFLECVQDMDHENMFWYRQDPGLGLRLIYFSYDVKMKEKGDIPEGYSVSREKKERFSLILESASTNQTSMYLCASSLSTEAFFGQGTRLTVV.

There are many counts of this clonotype. The chain employs TRBV3-1 and TRBJ2-7; D is possibly TRBD1 (6 bases). V was shortened by 5 bases and J by 3 bases, with 14 bases between the two germline ends. Germline V lookup: CDR1 LGHDT, CDR2 YNNKEL (reference sequence). The length of the CDR3 is 14 residues. CDR3 in amino acids: CASSTRQVNYEQYF. In DNA, the CDR3 is TGTGCCAGCAGCACCCGACAGGTGAACTACGAGCAGTACTTC.

V is TRBV5-4 and J is TRBJ2-1, with D possibly TRBD1 on 5 matching bases. V gave up 6 bases and J gave up 2 bases, with 12 bases separating them. CDR1 SGHNT and CDR2 YYREEE come from the germline V gene (reference sequence). The CDR3 spans 14 residues. CDR3 sequence (DNA): TGTGCCAGCACTCATACAGGCGCCTACAATGAGCAGTTCTTC. As protein: CASTHTGAYNEQFF.

This clonotype was found many times. DNA for the CDR3: TGTGCCAGCAGTTTAGCAGAGGGAGTAGGGGGCTACACCTTC. It codes for CASSLAEGVGGYTF. The genes are TRBV27 and TRBJ1-2; no clear D gene. Trimming stripped 2 bases from V and 8 bases from J, with 15 bases between. The CDR3 covers 14 residues. Germline CDR1 is MNHEY and CDR2 is SMNVEV (reference sequence).

This clonotype was counted ten times or more. The chain recombines TRBV20-1 with TRBJ2-3; 7 bases are shared with TRBD1. Trimming took 0 bases from V and 5 from J; bases not matched to a gene: 17. The germline V gene encodes CDR1 DFQATT and CDR2 SNEGSKA (reference sequence). The CDR3 has 18 residues. CDR3 in amino acids: CSARDPSGTADSLDTQYF. DNA for the CDR3: TGCAGTGCTAGAGATCCTTCCGGGACAGCGGATTCCTTAGATACGCAGTATTTT.